This T cell receptor (beta chain) emerged from a study of shared clonotypes between healthy human individuals. CDR1 is MNHNS and CDR2 is SASEGT in the germline V gene. Trimming at V came to 6 bases and at J to 8 bases, leaving 6 bases not matched to a gene. The CDR3 is 14 residues long. Study-wide findings and caveats: Rarefaction analysis demonstrated incomplete sorted-subset sequencing notwithstanding large depth. What limited the represented genetic and exposure-history diversity was the small number of donors.

Sequencing used immunoSEQ multiplex PCR; TCRdb keeps in-frame clones, though not all of them. In the table there are over a million clones, around four fifths of which are singletons. Comments on this clone: Its antigen is as yet unknown.

The source material was memory CD4+ T cells sorted from blood. Subset indicated: CD45RA-negative fraction. The receptor comes from a man aged 18 to 29 in good health. The chain employs TRBV6-1 and TRBJ1-6, with 8 bases matching TRBD1. CDR3 sequence reads: CASRYPTGDSPLHF. The CDR3 coding sequence is TGTGCCAGCAGATACCCGACAGGGGATTCACCCCTCCACTTT.